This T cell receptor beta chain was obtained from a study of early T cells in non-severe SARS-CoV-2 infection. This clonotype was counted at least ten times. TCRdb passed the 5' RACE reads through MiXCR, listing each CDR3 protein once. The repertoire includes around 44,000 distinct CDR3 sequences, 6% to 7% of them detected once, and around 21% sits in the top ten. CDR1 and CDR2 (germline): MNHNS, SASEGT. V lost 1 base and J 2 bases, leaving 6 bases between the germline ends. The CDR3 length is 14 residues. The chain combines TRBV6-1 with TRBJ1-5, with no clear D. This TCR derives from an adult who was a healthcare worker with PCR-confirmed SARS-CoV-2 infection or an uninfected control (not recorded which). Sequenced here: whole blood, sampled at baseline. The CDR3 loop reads CASSEGAGNQPQHF. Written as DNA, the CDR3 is TGTGCCAGCAGTGAAGGGGCAGGCAATCAGCCCCAGCATTTT.